Below, 10 T cell receptor beta chains from the same sample are listed, as sequenced in a study of breast tumors, draining lymph nodes, adjacent tissues. TCRdb reanalysed the multiplex PCR reads using MiXCR and keeps one entry per CDR3 protein. Of about 230,000 distinct CDR3 sequences listed, around 32% are singletons. Breast cancer patients provided tissue from their axillary draining lymph nodes. Sequencing input: axillary lymph node tissue. These receptors were taken from a female donor with breast cancer. Some clones in this sample may be carry-over from other donors' samples.

The V call is TRBV7-9, the J call TRBJ1-2; D is possibly TRBD1 (5 bases). V lost 5 bases to trimming and J lost 8 bases, with 12 bases between them. CDR3 length equals 12 residues. In germline, CDR1 is SEHNR, CDR2 FQNEAQ (reference sequence). CDR3 nucleotide sequence: TGTGCCAGCAGCGGGGCCTCGGGGGGCTACACCTTC. Its protein product is CASSGASGGYTF. Complete variable domain (other parts from reference TRBV7-9 and TRBJ1-2): DTGVSQNPRHKITKRGQNVTFRCDPISEHNRLYWYRQTLGQGPEFLTYFQNEAQLEKSRLLSDRFSAERPKGSFSTLEIQRTEQGDSAMYLCASSGASGGYTFGSGTRLTVV.

About this clonotype: A junction end diverges from the germline sequence, so it may reflect a read error. The CDR3 DNA follows: TGTGCCAGCAGTACTAGGGACAGGGCGAACGTCCTGACTTTC. As protein: CASSTRDRANVLTF. The rearrangement links TRBV6-6 to TRBJ2-6, with TRBD1 matching over 9 bases. Germline V CDR1 and CDR2: MNHNY, SVGAGI (reference sequence). The length of the CDR3 is 14 residues.

V gene TRBV5-1 combines with J gene TRBJ2-7, with TRBD1 matching over 9 bases. This CDR3 comprises 14 residues. J was trimmed by 4 bases and V by 7 bases; bases with no gene match: 9. Germline values: CDR1 SGHRS, CDR2 YFSETQ. This CDR3 reads CASRPGTGYYEQYF. In DNA, the CDR3 is TGCGCCAGCCGACCCGGGACAGGGTATTACGAGCAGTACTTC.

This clonotype was found a few times. The genes are TRBV5-8 and TRBJ2-5; no clear D gene. V dropped 2 bases and J dropped 2 bases, with 7 bases sitting between them. The CDR3 totals 13 residues. Germline V gene sequence: CDR1 SGHTS, CDR2 YDEGEE. The CDR3 nucleotides are TGTGCCAGCAGCTTCACGGGTCAAGAGACCCAGTACTTC. The encoded protein is CASSFTGQETQYF. The whole variable domain, filled in from reference TRBV5-8 and TRBJ2-5, reads EAGVTQSPTHLIKTRGQQATLRCSPISGHTSVYWYQQALGLGLQFLLWYDEGEERNRGNFPPRFSGRQFPNYSSELNVNALELEDSALYLCASSFTGQETQYFGPGTRLLVL.

This clonotype was recorded at least ten times. The chain recombines TRBV28 with TRBJ2-3, with 7 bases fitting TRBD2. CDR1 and CDR2 from the germline V gene are MDHEN and SYDVKM. The CDR3 covers 14 residues. V shed 2 bases, J shed 2 bases, and the junction held 1 base outside the gene matches. The CDR3 reads CASSLAGDTDTQYF. CDR3 bases: TGTGCCAGCAGTTTAGCGGGAGACACAGATACGCAGTATTTT.

The table lists this clonotype with many counts. The chain is built from TRBV12-3 or TRBV12-4 and TRBJ2-1, with D unresolved. V lost 3 bases to trimming and J lost 3 bases, with 12 bases between them. The CDR3 has 15 residues. Written as DNA, the CDR3 is TGTGCCAGCAGTTTTTTAGGAGCCCTCTACAATGAGCAGTTCTTC. It is translated as CASSFLGALYNEQFF.

This clonotype was seen at least ten times. The V gene is TRBV5-6, the J gene TRBJ2-3, with no clear D. Per germline, CDR1 SGHDT and CDR2 YYEEEE. The CDR3 is made up of 15 amino acids. Between the trimmed V and J ends, which lost 4 bases and 0 bases, there was a span of 12 bases. The CDR3 DNA is TGTGCCAGCAGCCCAGTGGGGTCTAGCACAGATACGCAGTATTTT. Its translation: CASSPVGSSTDTQYF.

This clonotype was seen many times. The chain is built from TRBV5-1 and TRBJ2-1; unclear D gene. Germline CDR1 SGHRS, CDR2 YFSETQ. CDR3 length equals 13 residues. V was cut by 0 bases and J by 6 bases, with 7 bases left in between. CDR3 sequence: CASSLVGLNEQFF. In nucleotides, the CDR3 is TGCGCCAGCAGCTTGGTAGGCCTCAATGAGCAGTTCTTC.

The V and J genes are TRBV29-1 and TRBJ1-1, with TRBD1 as a possible D gene (5 bases). The CDR3 is made up of 12 amino acids. V was cut by 6 bases and J by 8 bases, with 16 bases left in between. Germline CDR1 is SQVTM and CDR2 is ANQGSEA. CDR3 protein: CSVVPGRKEAFF. Written as DNA, the CDR3 is TGCAGCGTGGTACCGGGACGCAAAGAAGCTTTCTTT. Full variable domain (rest looked up from reference TRBV29-1 and TRBJ1-1): SAVISQKPSRDICQRGTSLTIQCQVDSQVTMMFWYRQQPGQSLTLIATANQGSEATYESGFVIDKFPISRPNLTFSTLTVSNMSPEDSSIYLCSVVPGRKEAFFGQGTRLTVV.

There are a few counts of this clonotype. With a much larger clone just one base away, this may be a read error. The chain employs TRBV20-1 and TRBJ2-7; D possibly corresponds to TRBD2 (5 bases). The CDR3 spans 14 residues. Germline V gene lookup returns CDR1 DFQATT and CDR2 SNEGSKA (reference sequence). CDR3 amino acids: CSARGSDTSSEQYF. The CDR3 DNA reads as TGCAGTGCTAGAGGTAGCGATACATCCTCCGAGCAGTACTTC.